The T cell receptor beta chain under discussion was sequenced for a study of technical replicates of blood from a handful of donors. From germline, CDR1 is SGDLS and CDR2 YYNGEE. V was trimmed by 0 bases and J by 0 bases, leaving 13 bases between them. The length of the CDR3 is 17 residues. Clones were read by immunoSEQ multiplex PCR, and TCRdb kept only the in-frame ones, dropping some. This table has 44,000 or so clones, approximately 90% appearing once. The source is a human donor in good health. Some clones in this sample may be carry-over from other donors' samples. V usage is TRBV9 and J usage is TRBJ1-3; possibly TRBD1 for D (6 bases). Sequencing was performed on PBMCs. CDR3 sequence reads: CASSVGSGGSSGNTIYF. DNA for the CDR3: TGTGCCAGCAGCGTAGGTTCGGGGGGCAGCTCTGGAAACACCATATATTTT.